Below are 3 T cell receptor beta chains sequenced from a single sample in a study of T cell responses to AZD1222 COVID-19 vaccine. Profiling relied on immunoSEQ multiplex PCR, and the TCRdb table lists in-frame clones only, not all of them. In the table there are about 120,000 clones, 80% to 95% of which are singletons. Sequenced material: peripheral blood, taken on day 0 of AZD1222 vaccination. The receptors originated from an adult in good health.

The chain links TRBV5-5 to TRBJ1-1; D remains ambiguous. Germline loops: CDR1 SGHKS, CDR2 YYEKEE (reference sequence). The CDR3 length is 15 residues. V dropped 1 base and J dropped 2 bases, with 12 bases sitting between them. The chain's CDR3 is CASSLFGPGNTEAFF. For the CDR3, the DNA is TGTGCCAGCAGCTTGTTTGGACCGGGAAACACTGAAGCTTTCTTT.

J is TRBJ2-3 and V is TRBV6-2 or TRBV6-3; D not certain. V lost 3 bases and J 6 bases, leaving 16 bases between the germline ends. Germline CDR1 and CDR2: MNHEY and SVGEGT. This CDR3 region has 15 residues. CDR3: CASSYRARISDTQYF. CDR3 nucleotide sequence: TGTGCCAGCAGTTATCGAGCGAGAATCTCGGATACGCAGTATTTT.

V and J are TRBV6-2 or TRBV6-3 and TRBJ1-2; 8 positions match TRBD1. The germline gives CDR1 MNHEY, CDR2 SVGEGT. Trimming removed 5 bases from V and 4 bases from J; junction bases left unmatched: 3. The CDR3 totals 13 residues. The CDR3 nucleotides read TGTGCCAGCAGTATCGACAGGGGCTATGGCTACACCTTC. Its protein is CASSIDRGYGYTF.